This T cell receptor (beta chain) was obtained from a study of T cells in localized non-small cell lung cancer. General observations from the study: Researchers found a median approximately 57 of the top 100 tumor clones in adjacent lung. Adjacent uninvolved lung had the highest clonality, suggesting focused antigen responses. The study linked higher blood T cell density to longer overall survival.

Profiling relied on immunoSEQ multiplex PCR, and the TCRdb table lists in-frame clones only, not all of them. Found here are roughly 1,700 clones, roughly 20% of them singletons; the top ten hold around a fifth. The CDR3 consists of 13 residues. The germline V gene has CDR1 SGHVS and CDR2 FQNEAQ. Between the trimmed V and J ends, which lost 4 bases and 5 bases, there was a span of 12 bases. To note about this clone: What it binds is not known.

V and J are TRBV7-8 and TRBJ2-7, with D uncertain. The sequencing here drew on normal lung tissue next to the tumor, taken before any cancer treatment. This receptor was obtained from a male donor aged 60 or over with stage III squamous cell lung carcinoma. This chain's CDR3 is CASSSAFEDEQYF. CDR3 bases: TGTGCCAGCAGCTCCGCCTTTGAAGACGAGCAGTACTTC.